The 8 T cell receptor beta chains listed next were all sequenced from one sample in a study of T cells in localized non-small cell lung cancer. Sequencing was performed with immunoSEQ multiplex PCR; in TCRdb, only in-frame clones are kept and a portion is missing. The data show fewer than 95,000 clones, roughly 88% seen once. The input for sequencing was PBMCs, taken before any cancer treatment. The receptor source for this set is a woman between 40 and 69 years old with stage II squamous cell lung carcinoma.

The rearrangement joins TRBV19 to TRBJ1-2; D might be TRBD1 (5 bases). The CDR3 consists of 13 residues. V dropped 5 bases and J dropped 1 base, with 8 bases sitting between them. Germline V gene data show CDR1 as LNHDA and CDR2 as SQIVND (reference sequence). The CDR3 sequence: CASSLGDNYGYTF. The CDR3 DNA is TGTGCCAGTAGTCTAGGGGATAACTATGGCTACACCTTC.

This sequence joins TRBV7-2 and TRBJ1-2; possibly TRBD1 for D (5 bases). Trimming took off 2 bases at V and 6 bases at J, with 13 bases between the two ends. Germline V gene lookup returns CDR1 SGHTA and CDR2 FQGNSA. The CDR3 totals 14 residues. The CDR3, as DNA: TGTGCCAGCAGCTTATCAGGGCGAATTCATGGCTACACCTTC. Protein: CASSLSGRIHGYTF.

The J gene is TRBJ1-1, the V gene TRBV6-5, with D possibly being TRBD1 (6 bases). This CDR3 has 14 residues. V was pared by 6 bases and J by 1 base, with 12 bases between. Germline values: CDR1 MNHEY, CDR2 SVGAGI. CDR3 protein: CASRPGQQNTEAFF. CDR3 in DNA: TGTGCCAGCAGGCCTGGACAGCAGAACACTGAAGCTTTCTTT.

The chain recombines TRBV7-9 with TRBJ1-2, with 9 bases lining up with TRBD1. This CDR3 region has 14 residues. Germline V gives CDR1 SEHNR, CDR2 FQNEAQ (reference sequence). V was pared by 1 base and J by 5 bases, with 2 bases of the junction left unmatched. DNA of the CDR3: TGTGCCAGCAGCTTAGACAGGGGGCTGTATGGCTACACCTTC. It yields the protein CASSLDRGLYGYTF.

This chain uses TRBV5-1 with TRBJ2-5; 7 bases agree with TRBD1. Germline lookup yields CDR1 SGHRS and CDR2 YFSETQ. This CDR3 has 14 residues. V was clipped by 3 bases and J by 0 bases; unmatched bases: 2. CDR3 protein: CASSWGTDQETQYF. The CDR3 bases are TGCGCCAGCAGCTGGGGGACAGACCAAGAGACCCAGTACTTC.

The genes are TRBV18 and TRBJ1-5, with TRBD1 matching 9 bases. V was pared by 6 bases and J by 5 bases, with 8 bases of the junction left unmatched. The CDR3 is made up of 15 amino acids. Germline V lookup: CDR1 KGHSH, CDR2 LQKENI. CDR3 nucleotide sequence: TGTGCCAGCTCTCCTACAGGGGGCACGGATCAGCCCCAGCATTTT. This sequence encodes CASSPTGGTDQPQHF.

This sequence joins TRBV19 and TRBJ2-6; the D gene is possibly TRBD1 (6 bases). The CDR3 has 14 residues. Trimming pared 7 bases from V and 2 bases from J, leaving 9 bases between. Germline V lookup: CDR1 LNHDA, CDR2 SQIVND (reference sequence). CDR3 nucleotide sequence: TGTGCCAGTAACTACAGGGCTGGGGCCAACGTCCTGACTTTC. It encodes CASNYRAGANVLTF.

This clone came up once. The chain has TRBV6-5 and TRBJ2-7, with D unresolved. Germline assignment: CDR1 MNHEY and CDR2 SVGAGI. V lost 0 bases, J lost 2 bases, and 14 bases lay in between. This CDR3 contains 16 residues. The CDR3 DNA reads TGTGCCAGCAGTTACTCGACGCCAGGAGAACCCTACGAGCAGTACTTC. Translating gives CASSYSTPGEPYEQYF.